This T cell receptor beta chain is from a study of blood T cells in healthy people across ages (dated by TCRdb to 2014 to 2015). With respect to the entire study: In model experiments, template switching captured about one uniquely barcoded TCR beta cDNA molecule for every two T cells. Using deep sequencing normalized with unique cDNA molecular identifiers, the study measured how TCR beta repertoire diversity changes with age. The donors were split into four age groups: young (average around 16 years), middle-aged (39), aged (roughly 60) and long-lived (approximately 80). The study analyzed two additional independent replicas of 1 million unique cDNA reads from the same blood draw for two donors, one aged 18 to 29 and one aged 80 or older. Points the paper makes about the study in general: Total diversity estimates from one million sequenced T cells were considered lower bounds and underestimates. Bulk unsorted PBMC profiling prevented conclusive comparison of naive and antigen-experienced compartments. The long-lived group showed more naive CD4+ T cells, fewer expanded clones and increased TCR diversity than the aged group, suggesting age selection. As age increased, observed TCR beta diversity per million T cells dropped in a roughly linear way, and a significant reduction was already evident by age around 41. Observed TCR beta diversity correlated strongly with the percentage of naive T cells measured by flow cytometry. Because donor CMV infection status was unknown, age-related changes in expanded clonotypes were potentially confounded.

To prepare the library, 5' RACE was applied. The instrument was an Illumina HiSeq 2500. The second PCR ran for about 6 to 12 cycles and used a J-beta primer mix along with a sample-barcoded 5' primer. A unique molecular identifier was introduced onto each TCR beta cDNA molecule by a template-switch 5' adaptor carrying 12 random nucleotides. Each sample yielded at least 2.5 million CDR3-containing paired-end reads. All of the RNA was converted into first-strand cDNA using the Mint cDNA synthesis kit, with a TRBC-specific oligonucleotide serving as the primer. Following uracil-DNA glycosylase treatment, all cDNA underwent a first 18-cycle PCR with the universal primers M1SS and BC2_uni_R. Concerning the study's data processing: Normalization of each sample was performed by random selection of 1 million high-quality reads, each carrying a distinct molecular identifier. Instead of being binned into consensus sequences, reads that shared molecular identifiers were thrown out. CDR3 identification, clonotype clustering and error correction used MiTCR with a Q25 quality threshold and the strictest error-elimination algorithm. Lower-bound total TCR beta diversity was estimated with a nonparametric unseen species model using Euler transformation. The public reads were reprocessed in TCRdb via fastp at Q25 and MiXCR, keeping in-frame beta chains. Rows matching on CDR3 protein sequence are summarized as one entry with the most common DNA and genes. The V and J calls, along with clone size, are taken from TCRdb and not from the paper's own processing. This sample comprises 780,000 or so distinct CDR3 sequences, more than 20% of them detected only once. The top ten hold 3.7% of the sample.

This clonotype occurred a few times. Which antigen it targets is not known. The junction does not match germline at one end; this may be a read error. The donors were about 40 Caucasian individuals from Russia, aged 6 to 90 years, who were systemically healthy. Approximately 9.3 milliliters of peripheral blood were collected from each donor into EDTA-treated Vacutainer tubes. PBMCs were isolated by Ficoll-Paque density-gradient centrifugation, with at least 6 million obtained per sample. Total RNA, at least 6 micrograms per sample, was extracted from PBMCs with Trizol reagent. For every donor, an aliquot of PBMCs went through flow cytometry to measure the percentages of naive CD45RAhigh/CD27high T cells. CDR1 and CDR2 are read off the germline V gene (reference sequence) as DFQATT and SNEGSKA. The CDR3 contains 12 residues, cysteine and phenylalanine counted. Only CDR3 DNA remains: 36 bases, in frame from the first base.

These data also featured in a second study, about T cells of mothers and their children. The second paper states: Nine systemically healthy Caucasian individuals, comprising three mothers and their six children, were included as donors. cDNA synthesis consumed the entire amount of extracted RNA, loaded at around 1.4 ug RNA in each 15 ul reaction. Sample barcodes and 2-4 random nucleotides were added via the M1S primer in the second PCR. More than 8.5 million TCR beta CDR3 reads were obtained from each mother, and about 3 million reads were obtained from each child. Thymic selection shapes the output of TCR recombination in a similar way in related and unrelated pairs, and inherited differences have a minor effect. Normalized repertoire overlap in related mother-child pairs was always slightly higher than in unrelated mother-child pairs, but the difference was never significant. No persistent microchimeric T cell clones were found, with a detection sensitivity of 80 to 100 clones per million clonotypes. The study used deep NGS to compare TCR beta repertoires of mothers and children, seeking features distinguishing related mother-child pairs from unrelated individuals. On average, the children were approximately 12 +/- 4 years old, while the mothers were about 40 +/- 4 years old. After adapter ligation was performed with NEBNext reagents, the libraries were sequenced on an Illumina HiSeq 2000 with 100+100 nt paired-end reads. Mother and child libraries were prepared a month apart and sequenced in separate runs to prevent cross-contamination. For each donor, between 500,000 and 2,000,000 distinct TCR beta clonotypes were identified. Naive TCR beta clonotypes were estimated from low-frequency clonotypes matched to each donor's FACS-determined naive share, without sorting.

Here the chain combines TRBV20-1 and TRBJ2-7, with no reliable assignment of the D segment. This TCR came from a boy aged 10-17 years in good health. The sample comprised blood. This receptor has the CDR3 CSARDGLRERYF. In nucleotides, the sequence is TGCAGTGCTAGAGATGGCCTTCGAGAGCGGTACTTC.